The present T cell receptor (beta chain) was sequenced within a study of Ad26.COV2.S vaccination and SARS-CoV-2 variants. Sequencing was performed with immunoSEQ multiplex PCR; in TCRdb, only in-frame clones are kept and a portion is missing. This sample carries roughly 380,000 clones, more than 75% of them seen once, and the ten largest clones take roughly 3.1%. Treatment defined: 15 to 20 received Ad26.COV2.S at low or high dose, single or two shots; several received placebo; per-sample allocation not given. Sampling was done on day 63 after the first vaccine or placebo injection. The sequencing used peripheral blood, collected in a trial of Ad26.COV2.S vaccine versus placebo. This TCR was sampled from a person aged 18 to 65 who received the Ad26.COV2.S COVID-19 vaccine or a placebo.

This chain's CDR3 is CASSRRNYEQYF. The CDR3 nucleotides are TGTGCCAGCAGCCGACGGAACTACGAGCAGTACTTC. The chain is built from TRBV21-1 and TRBJ2-7. TRBV21-1 represents a pseudogene. The CDR3 totals 12 residues.